This T cell receptor beta chain was sequenced during a study of cytomegalovirus exposure and HLA in healthy donors. Study findings and constraints: It was in a later analysis that TCR association rates were seen to vary by HLA locus, highest for DRB1 and lowest for HLA-C. Rare sequences made up most TCRs, while some public TCRs were found in many donors.

Though probably carrying unrecorded immune exposures, donors were nominally healthy at sampling. As regards this clone: What it binds is unknown.

Vbeta (60) and Jbeta (13) primers were used in the PCR. Sequencing was performed with immunoSEQ multiplex PCR; in TCRdb, only in-frame clones are kept and a portion is missing. The table includes 100,000 to 120,000 clones, 65% to 90% detected once. What was sequenced was PBMCs. This TCR was recovered from a man younger than 40 in good health and CMV-seropositive.

The DNA of the CDR3 is TGTGCCAGCAGCCGTCTGGCGGGAACCGGGGAGCTGTTTTTT. Its protein product is CASSRLAGTGELFF. The chain employs TRBV5-6 and TRBJ2-2, with a weak D call TRBD2 (6 bases). Germline V lookup: CDR1 SGHDT, CDR2 YYEEEE. V lost 4 bases and J lost 5, with 12 bases in between. CDR3 length: 14 residues.